The entry below describes one TCR beta chain. Repertoires were generated with immunoSEQ multiplex PCR, while TCRdb's copy carries only in-frame clones and drops some. The sample lists approximately 120,000 clones, around three quarters seen once, with less than 14% in the top ten. These data are taken from a study of blood T cell repertoires in COVID-19. The V end lost 4 bases, the J end lost 4 bases, and 14 bases lay between the germline ends. The CDR3 is 15 amino acids. The germline CDR1 and CDR2 sequences are MDHEN and SYDVKM. The chain has TRBV28 and TRBJ1-5; D unresolved. The source material was peripheral blood. The sequence derives from a human donor in a cohort sampled during active COVID-19. The CDR3 reads CASSSSPAENQPQHF. In DNA form, the CDR3 reads TGTGCCAGCAGTTCTAGTCCTGCGGAAAATCAGCCCCAGCATTTT.